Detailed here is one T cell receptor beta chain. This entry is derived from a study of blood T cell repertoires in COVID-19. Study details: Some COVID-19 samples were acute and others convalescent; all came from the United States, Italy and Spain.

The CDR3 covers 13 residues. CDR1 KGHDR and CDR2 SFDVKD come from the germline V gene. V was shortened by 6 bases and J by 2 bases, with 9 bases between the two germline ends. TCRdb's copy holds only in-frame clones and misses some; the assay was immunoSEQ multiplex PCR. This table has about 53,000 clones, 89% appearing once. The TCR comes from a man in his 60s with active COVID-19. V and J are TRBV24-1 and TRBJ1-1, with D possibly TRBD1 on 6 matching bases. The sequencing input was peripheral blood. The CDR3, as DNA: TGTGCCACCAGTAACAGGGCCAACACTGAAGCTTTCTTT. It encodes CATSNRANTEAFF.